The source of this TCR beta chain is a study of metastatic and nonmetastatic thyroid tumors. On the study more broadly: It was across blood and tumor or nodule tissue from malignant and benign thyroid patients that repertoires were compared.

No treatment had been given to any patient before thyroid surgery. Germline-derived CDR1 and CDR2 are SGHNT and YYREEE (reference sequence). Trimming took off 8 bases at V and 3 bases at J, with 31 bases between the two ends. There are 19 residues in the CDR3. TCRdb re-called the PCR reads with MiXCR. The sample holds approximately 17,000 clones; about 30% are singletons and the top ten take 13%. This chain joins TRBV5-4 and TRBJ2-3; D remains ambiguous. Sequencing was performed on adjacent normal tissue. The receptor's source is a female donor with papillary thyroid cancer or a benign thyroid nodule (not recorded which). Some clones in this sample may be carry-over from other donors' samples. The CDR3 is CASSIGPRRSPGGTDTQYF. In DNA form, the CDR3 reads TGTGCCAGTAGTATTGGCCCTAGGCGGTCGCCCGGTGGTACAGATACGCAGTATTTT.